The clone carrying this T cell receptor (beta chain) has a single count. CDR1 SGDLS and CDR2 YYNGEE come from the germline V gene. This CDR3 contains 13 residues. V gave up 7 bases and J gave up 5 bases, with 13 bases separating them. Per the original data handling: Amplifying reference gene primers gave estimates of nucleated cell counts. Profiled with immunoSEQ multiplex PCR; TCRdb holds only in-frame clones, not every one. Clone size and V and J calls were adopted from that table, with D and trimming inferred from the DNA. The profile covers 350,000 to 450,000 clones, with 85% appearing a single time and 3.5% to 4% taken by the ten largest. The sample belongs to a study of blood T cell repertoires in COVID-19. Overall study context: The study drew acute and convalescent COVID-19 samples from the United States, Italy and Spain. In each case, the material was cDNA or gDNA derived from T cells, B-cell-depleted T cells, or PBMCs.

V gene TRBV9 combines with J gene TRBJ2-1, with D maybe TRBD1 (7 bases). The sequenced sample was peripheral blood. The source of this sequence is a woman aged 18-29 years with acute or convalescent COVID-19. The CDR3 bases are TGTGCCAGCGCGGGGCAGGGGGACAATGAGCAGTTCTTC. Translating it yields CASAGQGDNEQFF.